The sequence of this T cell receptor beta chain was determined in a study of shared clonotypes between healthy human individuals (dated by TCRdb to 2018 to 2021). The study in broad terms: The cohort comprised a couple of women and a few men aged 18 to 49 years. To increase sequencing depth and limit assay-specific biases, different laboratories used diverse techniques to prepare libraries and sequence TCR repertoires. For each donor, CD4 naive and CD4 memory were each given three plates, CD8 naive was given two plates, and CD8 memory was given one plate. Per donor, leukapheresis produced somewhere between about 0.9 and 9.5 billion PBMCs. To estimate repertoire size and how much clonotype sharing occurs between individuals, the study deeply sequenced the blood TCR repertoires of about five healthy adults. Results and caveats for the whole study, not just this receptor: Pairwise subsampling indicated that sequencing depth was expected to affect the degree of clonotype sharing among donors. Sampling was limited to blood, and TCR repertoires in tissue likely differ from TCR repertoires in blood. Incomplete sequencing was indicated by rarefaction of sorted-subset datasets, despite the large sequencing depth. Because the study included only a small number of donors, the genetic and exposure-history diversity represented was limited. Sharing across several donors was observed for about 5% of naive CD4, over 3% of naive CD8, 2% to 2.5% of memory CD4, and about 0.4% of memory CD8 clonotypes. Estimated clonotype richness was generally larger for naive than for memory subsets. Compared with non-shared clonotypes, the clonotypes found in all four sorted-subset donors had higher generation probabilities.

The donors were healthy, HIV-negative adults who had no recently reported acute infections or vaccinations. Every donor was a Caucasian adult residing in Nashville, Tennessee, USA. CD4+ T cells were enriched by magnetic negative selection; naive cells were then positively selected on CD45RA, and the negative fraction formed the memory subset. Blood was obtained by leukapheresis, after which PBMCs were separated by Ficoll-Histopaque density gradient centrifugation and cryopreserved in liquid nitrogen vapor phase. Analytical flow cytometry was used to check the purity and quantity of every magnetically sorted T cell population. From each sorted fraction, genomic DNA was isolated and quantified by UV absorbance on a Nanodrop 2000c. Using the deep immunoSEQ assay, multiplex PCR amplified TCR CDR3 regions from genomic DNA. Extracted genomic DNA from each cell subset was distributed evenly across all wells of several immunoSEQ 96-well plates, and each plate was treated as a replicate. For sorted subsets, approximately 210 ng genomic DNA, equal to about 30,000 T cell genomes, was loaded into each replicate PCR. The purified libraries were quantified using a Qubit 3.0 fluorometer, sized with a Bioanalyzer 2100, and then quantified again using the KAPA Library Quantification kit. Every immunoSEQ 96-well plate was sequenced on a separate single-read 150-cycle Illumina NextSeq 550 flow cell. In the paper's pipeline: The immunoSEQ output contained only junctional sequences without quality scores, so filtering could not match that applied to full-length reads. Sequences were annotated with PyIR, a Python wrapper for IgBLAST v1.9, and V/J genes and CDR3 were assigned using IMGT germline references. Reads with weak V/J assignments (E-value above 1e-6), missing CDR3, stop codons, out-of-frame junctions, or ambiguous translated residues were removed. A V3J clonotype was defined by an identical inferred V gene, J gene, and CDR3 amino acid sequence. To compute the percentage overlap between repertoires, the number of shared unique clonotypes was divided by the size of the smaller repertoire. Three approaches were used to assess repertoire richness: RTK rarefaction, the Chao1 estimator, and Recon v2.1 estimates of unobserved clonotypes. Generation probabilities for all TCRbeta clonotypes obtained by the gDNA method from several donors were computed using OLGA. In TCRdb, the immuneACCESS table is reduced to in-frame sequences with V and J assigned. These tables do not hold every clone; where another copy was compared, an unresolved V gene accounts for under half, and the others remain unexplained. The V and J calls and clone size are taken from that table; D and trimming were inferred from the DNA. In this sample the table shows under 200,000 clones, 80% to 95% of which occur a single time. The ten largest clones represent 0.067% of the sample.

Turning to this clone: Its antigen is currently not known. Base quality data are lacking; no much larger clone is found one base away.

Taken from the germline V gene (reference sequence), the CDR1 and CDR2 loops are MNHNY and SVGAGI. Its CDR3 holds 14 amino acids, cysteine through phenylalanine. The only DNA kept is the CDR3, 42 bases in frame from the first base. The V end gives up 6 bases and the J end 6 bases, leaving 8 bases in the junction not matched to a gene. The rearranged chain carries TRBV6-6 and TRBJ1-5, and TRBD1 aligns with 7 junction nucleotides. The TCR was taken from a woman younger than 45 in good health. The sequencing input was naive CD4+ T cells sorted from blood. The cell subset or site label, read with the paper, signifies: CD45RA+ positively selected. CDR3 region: CASRTGTVGQPQHF. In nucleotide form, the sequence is TGTGCCAGCAGAACCGGGACAGTTGGTCAGCCCCAGCATTTT.